This is a list of T cell receptor beta chains from one sample in a study of identical twins. TCRdb itself ran the 5' RACE reads through MiXCR, one entry per CDR3 protein. The sample holds about 470,000 distinct CDR3 sequences, approximately 24% seen once. The sample was also reused in another study, on T cells expressing NK-cell markers.

Material for sequencing was CD4+ T cells sorted from blood. These receptors came from a woman aged 18-29 years in good health. Both conserved end residues are part of each CDR3. A D gene is named only where the DNA matches it firmly. A clone size is listed for some rows: how often the clone was seen (once, few, many), or a class if it is expanded.

TRBJ2-3 TRBV29-1 . . CSVTTGVDTQYF TGCAGCGTCACCACCGGGGTGGATACGCAGTATTTT
TRBJ2-1 TRBV5-1 few TRBD2 CASSLASGRGLNEQFF TGCGCCAGCAGCTTGGCTAGCGGGAGGGGGCTCAATGAGCAGTTCTTC
TRBJ2-3 TRBV6-1 few . CASSDLRRGTDTQYF TGTGCCAGCAGCGATTTGCGTCGGGGTACAGATACGCAGTATTTT
TRBJ2-3 TRBV5-5 . TRBD2 CASSLGGLAGTDTQYF TGTGCCAGCAGCTTGGGGGGACTAGCGGGCACAGATACGCAGTATTTT
TRBJ1-1 TRBV12-3/TRBV12-4 few . CASSIREMNTEAFF TGTGCCAGCAGCATCAGGGAGATGAACACTGAAGCTTTCTTT
TRBJ2-1 TRBV5-1 many TRBD2 CASRYGGLAGEGEQFF TGCGCCAGCAGATACGGCGGACTAGCGGGAGAGGGTGAGCAGTTCTTC
TRBJ1-4 TRBV5-5 . . CASSSIFSEKLFF TGTGCCAGCAGTTCAATTTTCAGTGAAAAACTGTTTTTT
TRBJ2-1 TRBV6-2/TRBV6-3 few . CASSYSIIGEQFF TGTGCCAGCAGTTACTCGATTATTGGTGAGCAGTTCTTC
TRBJ2-7 TRBV20-1 . TRBD2 CSAAFRSGASYEQYF TGCAGTGCTGCCTTCCGGAGCGGGGCAAGCTACGAGCAGTACTTC
TRBJ2-1 TRBV11-1 few . CASSGPGRGMRGPGSYNEQFF TGTGCCAGCAGCGGCCCGGGTCGCGGGATGAGGGGGCCGGGCTCCTACAATGAGCAGTTCTTC
TRBJ2-1 TRBV3-1 . TRBD2 CASSHRLAGYNEQFF TGTGCCAGCAGCCACAGACTAGCGGGGTACAATGAGCAGTTCTTC
TRBJ1-5 TRBV20-1 few . CSARAWGSSNQPQHF TGCAGTGCTAGGGCGTGGGGGAGTAGCAATCAGCCCCAGCATTTT
TRBJ2-5 TRBV7-2 few TRBD2 CASSSLAGPQETQYF TGTGCCAGCAGCTCTCTAGCGGGACCTCAAGAGACCCAGTACTTC
TRBJ2-2 TRBV20-1 . . CSAGSVANTGELFF TGCAGTGCTGGGAGCGTCGCGAACACCGGGGAGCTGTTTTTT
TRBJ2-3 TRBV6-5 few . CASSYRALASTDTQYF TGTGCCAGCAGTTACCGCGCGTTAGCTAGCACAGATACGCAGTATTTT